One sample yielded the 14 T cell receptor beta chains listed below, sequenced in a study of cytomegalovirus exposure and HLA in healthy donors. Assay: immunoSEQ multiplex PCR; the TCRdb copy retains only in-frame clones and omits some. The sample contains 150,000 to 180,000 clones, 85% to 90% of which appear only once. Material: PBMCs. Source of these receptors: a human donor in good health.

The chain links TRBV2 to TRBJ1-5; 9 bases agree with TRBD1. This CDR3 is built from 17 residues. The trim removed 6 bases at V and 5 bases at J, leaving 14 bases unmatched. Germline V gene lookup returns CDR1 SNHLY and CDR2 FYNNEI. The CDR3 reads CASRAGTGRKIDQPQHF. CDR3 in DNA: TGTGCCAGCAGGGCCGGGACAGGGAGGAAAATAGATCAGCCCCAGCATTTT. The full variable domain, its missing parts supplied by reference TRBV2 and TRBJ1-5, is EPEVTQTPSHQVTQMGQEVILRCVPISNHLYFYWYRQILGQKVEFLVSFYNNEISEKSEIFDDQFSVERPDGSNFTLKIRSTKLEDSAMYFCASRAGTGRKIDQPQHFGDGTRLSIL.

V gene TRBV6-1 combines with J gene TRBJ2-5, with 8 bases aligning to TRBD1. Germline-derived CDR1 and CDR2 are MNHNS and SASEGT. Trimming cost V 4 bases and J 3 bases; bases outside gene matches: 4. The CDR3 is made up of 14 amino acids. CDR3 region: CASSGTGNKETQYF. CDR3 coding DNA: TGTGCCAGCAGTGGGACAGGGAACAAAGAGACCCAGTACTTC.

The chain joins TRBV28 to TRBJ2-1; 7 bases match TRBD2. J was trimmed by 3 bases and V by 5 bases; bases with no gene match: 7. The CDR3 length is 15 residues. The germline gives CDR1 MDHEN, CDR2 SYDVKM. CDR3 sequence: CASSLGGEGYNEQFF. Written as DNA, the CDR3 is TGTGCCAGCAGTCTGGGGGGGGAGGGCTACAATGAGCAGTTCTTC. Together with reference TRBV28 and TRBJ2-1, the CDR3 gives the full variable domain: DVKVTQSSRYLVKRTGEKVFLECVQDMDHENMFWYRQDPGLGLRLIYFSYDVKMKEKGDIPEGYSVSREKKERFSLILESASTNQTSMYLCASSLGGEGYNEQFFGPGTRLTVL.

V and J are TRBV4-1 and TRBJ1-1; D is uncertain. This CDR3 contains 13 residues. Germline CDR1 is MGHRA and CDR2 is YSYEKL. Trimming removed 3 bases from V and 1 base from J, with 6 bases in between. CDR3 bases: TGCGCCAGCAGCCAGTTGAGGAACACTGAAGCTTTCTTT. It yields the protein CASSQLRNTEAFF.

V is TRBV6-5 and J is TRBJ2-1; D is perhaps TRBD2 (6 bases). The germline V and J ends were trimmed by 0 bases and 2 bases, with 11 bases remaining between them. Germline CDR1 MNHEY, CDR2 SVGAGI. This CDR3 has 16 amino acids. The CDR3 DNA sequence: TGTGCCAGCAGTTACTCGAAACTAGCACCCTACAATGAGCAGTTCTTC. It translates to CASSYSKLAPYNEQFF.

The gene calls are TRBV27 and TRBJ2-7, with 8 bases lining up with TRBD2. CDR3 length: 16 residues. The germline V gene has CDR1 MNHEY and CDR2 SMNVEV (reference sequence). V lost 0 bases to trimming and J lost 6 bases; unmatched junction nucleotides: 10. The CDR3, as DNA: TGTGCCAGCAGTTTATCGGAACCAGCGGGAGTCACCGAGCAGTACTTC. This translates into CASSLSEPAGVTEQYF.

The V and J genes are TRBV29-1 and TRBJ2-1; maybe TRBD2 (6 bases). CDR1 is SQVTM and CDR2 is ANQGSEA in the germline V gene. Trimming took 5 bases from V and 1 from J, leaving 12 bases between them. The CDR3 is 14 residues long. The CDR3 region is CSVTERVSYNEQFF. CDR3 nucleotides: TGCAGCGTTACCGAGCGGGTTTCCTACAATGAGCAGTTCTTC.

The chain uses TRBV19 and TRBJ2-7; 11 nucleotides agree with TRBD2. J gave up 3 bases and V 10 bases, and 8 bases lay outside the gene matches. CDR1 and CDR2 (germline): LNHDA, SQIVND (reference sequence). This CDR3 comprises 14 residues. CDR3 sequence: CATGDGLAGYEQYF. The CDR3, as DNA: TGTGCCACTGGAGATGGACTAGCGGGCTACGAGCAGTACTTC.

The rearrangement joins TRBV5-1 to TRBJ2-7; TRBD2 matches 8 bases. CDR3 length: 18 amino acids. After removal of 0 bases from V and 2 bases from J, the junction contained 13 bases not matched to a gene. Germline lookup yields CDR1 SGHRS and CDR2 YFSETQ. The CDR3 DNA reads TGCGCCAGCAGCTTGGGCGGGCTGGGAGCGGGGGCCACCTACGAGCAGTACTTC. It encodes CASSLGGLGAGATYEQYF.

This chain links TRBV27 with TRBJ1-5; weak D call: TRBD1 (5 bases). The CDR3 spans 13 residues. Trimming left V 6 bases short and J 11 bases short, with 17 bases between. Germline loops: CDR1 MNHEY, CDR2 SMNVEV (reference sequence). CDR3 residues: CASSPGGGGAQHF. As DNA, the CDR3 is TGTGCCAGCAGCCCAGGTGGCGGGGGGGCCCAGCATTTT.

The chain carries TRBV7-3 and TRBJ2-3, with D unresolved. Germline CDR1 and CDR2: SGHTA and FQGTGA. The CDR3 loop spans 13 amino acids. V dropped 5 bases and J dropped 2 bases, with 8 bases sitting between them. CDR3 DNA sequence: TGTGCCAGCAGCCCCCGGTTCACAGATACGCAGTATTTT. This sequence encodes CASSPRFTDTQYF. Filled out from reference TRBV7-3 and TRBJ2-3, the complete variable domain reads GAGVSQTPSNKVTEKGKYVELRCDPISGHTALYWYRQSLGQGPEFLIYFQGTGAADDSGLPNDRFFAVRPEGSVSTLKIQRTERGDSAVYLCASSPRFTDTQYFGPGTRLTVL.

V usage is TRBV29-1 and J usage is TRBJ2-7; TRBD1 matches at 9 bases. From germline, CDR1 is SQVTM and CDR2 ANQGSEA. V gave up 6 bases and J gave up 0 bases; unmatched junction bases: 3. The CDR3 has 13 amino acids. This CDR3 is CSVRTGASYEQYF. DNA of the CDR3: TGCAGCGTCCGGACAGGGGCCTCCTACGAGCAGTACTTC.

This clone occurred once. The V call is TRBV14, the J call TRBJ2-2, with 10 nucleotides matching TRBD2. With V trimmed by 5 bases and J by 4 bases, 4 bases remained unmatched. This CDR3 spans 15 amino acids. Germline V gene lookup returns CDR1 SGHDN and CDR2 FVKESK. The CDR3 protein is CASSVLAGFTGELFF. The CDR3 DNA follows: TGTGCCAGCAGCGTACTAGCGGGATTCACCGGGGAGCTGTTTTTT. Full variable domain (outside the CDR3, taken from reference TRBV14 and TRBJ2-2): EAGVTQFPSHSVIEKGQTVTLRCDPISGHDNLYWYRRVMGKEIKFLLHFVKESKQDESGMPNNRFLAERTGGTYSTLKVQPAELEDSGVYFCASSVLAGFTGELFFGEGSRLTVL.

This clone showed up just a few times. The genes are TRBV6-1 and TRBJ1-1; D is possibly TRBD1 (5 bases). This CDR3 has 14 amino acids. The germline V gene has CDR1 MNHNS and CDR2 SASEGT. Trimming removed 6 bases at V and 1 base at J, with 12 bases between. In DNA, the CDR3 is TGTGCCAGCAGCGGGGGATTCGGGAACACTGAAGCTTTCTTT. It translates to CASSGGFGNTEAFF.